The clone carrying this TCR beta chain was detected only a few times. Its target is not known. This sample is part of a study of T-cell reconstitution after alpha-beta-depleted transplantation in children. The TCRbeta library incorporated unique molecular identifiers. TCRdb independently ran MiXCR on the PCR reads; one entry per CDR3 protein. The sample consists of over 80,000 distinct CDR3 sequences, less than 25% of them appearing once. This CDR3 has 13 residues. The V and J ends lost 3 bases and 0 bases respectively, with 5 bases between them. The germline gives CDR1 SGHTA, CDR2 FQGTGA. The study's findings and limits: TCRbeta diversity was high at day 60 in some patients (a result of surviving recipient T cells and thymic progenitors). Diversity and T-cell counts at one year after transplant derived mostly from new T cells. Reports say that about two months after transplant, the alpha-beta T cells came out of several hundred graft clones that had expanded.

Sequenced here: PBMCs, sampled before TCRalphabeta/CD19-depleted stem cell transplant. The sequence was obtained from a boy between 2 and 15 years old with acute lymphoblastic leukemia, due to receive a stem cell transplant. The chain carries TRBV7-3 and TRBJ1-1; D unclear. The CDR3 DNA reads TGTGCCAGCAGCTTTGACCTGAACACTGAAGCTTTCTTT. Translation gives CASSFDLNTEAFF.